This entry lists 27 T cell receptor beta chains sequenced from one sample in a study of blood T cell repertoires in COVID-19. Sequencing was performed with immunoSEQ multiplex PCR; in TCRdb, only in-frame clones are kept and a portion is missing. The repertoire holds around 380,000 clones, with approximately 87% as singletons. The sample was PBMCs or T cells enriched from blood (not recorded which). Source of these receptors: a young man who had recovered from COVID-19.

This clone was detected only a few times. The CDR3 sequence is CASSPMGKGQQGPFRNQPQHF. CDR3 DNA sequence: TGTGCCAGCTCACCAATGGGGAAGGGGCAGCAGGGTCCGTTCCGTAATCAGCCCCAGCATTTT. The chain combines TRBV18 with TRBJ1-5; possible D gene TRBD1, 5 bases. The germline V gene has CDR1 KGHSH and CDR2 LQKENI. V was trimmed by 2 bases and J by 4 bases, leaving 30 bases between them. The CDR3 loop spans 21 amino acids.

The chain joins TRBV4-2 to TRBJ2-5, with D tentatively TRBD2 (5 bases). Trimming stripped 6 bases from V and 2 bases from J, with 13 bases between. The germline V gene encodes CDR1 LGHNA and CDR2 YNFKEQ. This CDR3 spans 14 amino acids. CDR3 DNA: TGTGCCAGCAGTGACACTAGTAGTCAAGAGACCCAGTACTTC. Its translation is CASSDTSSQETQYF.

The V call is TRBV7-9, the J call TRBJ2-1; the D is unclear. Germline-derived CDR1 and CDR2 are SEHNR and FQNEAQ (reference sequence). The CDR3 loop spans 13 amino acids. V was trimmed by 5 bases and J by 9 bases, leaving 14 bases between them. In DNA, the CDR3 is TGTGCCAGCAGCCTAGATCCAATAGCTGAGCAGTTCTTC. Amino acid sequence: CASSLDPIAEQFF.

This sequence joins TRBV7-2 and TRBJ2-5; TRBD2 is a possible D gene (7 bases). The CDR3 has 15 residues. Trimming shortened V by 5 bases and J by 7 bases, and 20 bases separated the two germline ends. Germline CDR1 and CDR2: SGHTA and FQGNSA. The CDR3 loop is CASSPPGGRVATQYF. DNA of the CDR3: TGTGCCAGCAGCCCCCCGGGGGGCCGGGTAGCGACCCAGTACTTC.

The CDR3 spells CASSLRPSPAGPLNEQFF. The CDR3 DNA is TGTGCCAGCAGTTTAAGACCCAGCCCAGCGGGGCCCCTCAATGAGCAGTTCTTC. The chain uses TRBV27 and TRBJ2-1; 7 bases map to TRBD2. Germline assignment: CDR1 MNHEY and CDR2 SMNVEV (reference sequence). The CDR3 is made up of 18 amino acids. The V and J ends lost 2 bases and 6 bases, in that order; junction bases with no gene match: 16.

This clone was seen just once. This chain uses TRBV5-1 with TRBJ2-1; D perhaps matches TRBD2 (6 bases). V dropped 0 bases and J dropped 4 bases, with 11 bases sitting between them. CDR3 length: 15 residues. Germline V gives CDR1 SGHRS, CDR2 YFSETQ. CDR3 bases: TGCGCCAGCAGCTTGGCCCTAGCGTCTTACAATGAGCAGTTCTTC. Encoded protein: CASSLALASYNEQFF.

V gene TRBV5-6 combines with J gene TRBJ1-2; no definite D call. V was cut by 4 bases and J by 7 bases, with 11 bases left in between. The CDR3 spans 12 residues. Germline V lookup: CDR1 SGHDT, CDR2 YYEEEE. Written as DNA, the CDR3 is TGTGCCAGCAGCCCAAGAAGCGGTGGCTACACCTTC. Translation: CASSPRSGGYTF.

The rearrangement links TRBV3-1 (or the pseudogene TRBV3-2) to TRBJ2-4; TRBD1 agrees at 8 bases. From germline, CDR1 is LGHDT and CDR2 YNNKEL (reference sequence). CDR3 length: 15 amino acids. Unmatched junction bases numbered 7, after V lost 3 bases and J lost 6 bases. Here the CDR3 DNA reads TGTGCCAGCAGCCACTTACAGGGGGACGGAAACATTCAGTACTTC. Amino acids: CASSHLQGDGNIQYF.

The V call is TRBV27, the J call TRBJ1-4; the match to TRBD1 covers 7 bases. The CDR3 spans 14 residues. CDR1 MNHEY and CDR2 SMNVEV come from the germline V gene (reference sequence). V was clipped by 6 bases and J by 3 bases; unmatched bases: 4. CDR3 protein: CASRQGVANEKLFF. CDR3 nucleotides: TGTGCCAGCAGGCAGGGGGTGGCTAATGAAAAACTGTTTTTT.

The rearrangement links TRBV20-1 to TRBJ1-1; tentative D call: TRBD1 (6 bases). CDR3 length: 14 residues. Germline CDR1 and CDR2: DFQATT and SNEGSKA (reference sequence). V lost 3 bases and J lost 6, with 17 bases in between. For the CDR3, the DNA is TGCAGTGCTAGTGACTCGGGGGGGCTCGCTGAAGCTTTCTTT. As protein: CSASDSGGLAEAFF.

The chain is built from TRBV27 and TRBJ1-5; D uncertain. V was shortened by 5 bases and J by 6 bases, with 14 bases between the two germline ends. The CDR3 is 14 amino acids. Germline V lookup: CDR1 MNHEY, CDR2 SMNVEV (reference sequence). CDR3 in DNA: TGTGCCAGCAGTACGGAGGGTCGGATTCAGCCCCAGCATTTT. Its protein product is CASSTEGRIQPQHF.

The chain is built from TRBV7-2 and TRBJ2-2; TRBD2 matches at 13 bases. CDR3 length: 16 residues. With 4 bases clipped from V and 7 bases from J, the junction kept 6 bases outside the gene matches. In germline, CDR1 is SGHTA, CDR2 FQGNSA. CDR3 in amino acids: CASSWTSGGAVGELFF. The CDR3 nucleotides read TGTGCCAGCAGCTGGACTAGCGGGGGAGCTGTCGGGGAGCTGTTTTTT. Full variable domain (rest looked up from reference TRBV7-2 and TRBJ2-2): GAGVSQSPSNKVTEKGKDVELRCDPISGHTALYWYRQSLGQGLEFLIYFQGNSAPDKSGLPSDRFSAERTGGSVSTLTIQRTQQEDSAVYLCASSWTSGGAVGELFFGEGSRLTVL.

The chain carries TRBV12-3 or TRBV12-4 and TRBJ1-2; D gene uncertain. The CDR3 spans 13 residues. Deletions cut 4 bases from V and 1 base from J, with 7 bases between. CDR3 sequence reads: CASSWPGNYGYTF. Written as DNA, the CDR3 is TGTGCCAGCAGTTGGCCGGGTAACTATGGCTACACCTTC.

The chain links TRBV7-8 to TRBJ2-6, with TRBD2 identical over 7 bases. V gave up 8 bases and J gave up 2 bases; unmatched junction bases: 3. From germline, CDR1 is SGHVS and CDR2 FQNEAQ. CDR3 length: 14 amino acids. The CDR3 region has the DNA TGTGCCAGCGGGGGGGTAGCTGGGGCCAACGTCCTGACTTTC. It translates to CASGGVAGANVLTF.

The CDR3 protein is CSAGVYEQFF. The CDR3 DNA reads as TGCAGCGCAGGGGTCTATGAGCAGTTCTTC. J is TRBJ2-1 and V is TRBV29-1; D possibly corresponds to TRBD1 (6 bases). Germline values: CDR1 SQVTM, CDR2 ANQGSEA. V shed 7 bases and J shed 8 bases, with 9 bases lying between them. CDR3 size: 10 residues.

The rearrangement joins TRBV4-2 to TRBJ2-1; no definite D call. Germline lookup yields CDR1 LGHNA and CDR2 YNFKEQ. Between the trimmed V and J ends, which lost 6 bases and 8 bases, there was a span of 17 bases. CDR3 size: 14 residues. DNA for the CDR3: TGTGCCAGCAGGCCCCCACGGGTCAGCGATGAGCAGTTCTTC. Its translation is CASRPPRVSDEQFF.

The CDR3 sequence: CASSYRAPGQGAYEQYF. CDR3 coding DNA: TGTGCCAGCAGTTACCGTGCCCCGGGACAGGGGGCCTACGAGCAGTACTTC. The chain uses TRBV6-2 or TRBV6-3 and TRBJ2-7; 11 bases match TRBD1. Germline lookup yields CDR1 MNHEY and CDR2 SVGEGT. J gave up 2 bases and V 2 bases, and 8 bases lay outside the gene matches. The CDR3 spans 17 residues.

This clone was recorded once. This rearrangement joins TRBV7-8 to TRBJ1-1; D possibly corresponds to TRBD1 (5 bases). Germline V gene data show CDR1 as SGHVS and CDR2 as FQNEAQ. CDR3 size: 13 residues. V lost 1 base and J 10 bases, leaving 13 bases between the germline ends. CDR3 coding DNA: TGTGCCAGCAGCTTAGAGCCAGGGTATGGAGCTTTCTTT. Its translation is CASSLEPGYGAFF.

The gene calls are TRBV12-2 and TRBJ1-3. TRBV12-2 is noted as a pseudogene. This CDR3 comprises 13 residues. The CDR3 spells CASRLGRGNTIYF. DNA for the CDR3: TGTGCAAGTCGCTTAGGGCGGGGTAACACCATATATTTT.

J is TRBJ1-2 and V is TRBV29-1; D uncertain. The CDR3 sequence is 11 residues long. The ends were cut back, 6 bases at V and 2 bases at J, with 7 bases in the middle. Germline loops: CDR1 SQVTM, CDR2 ANQGSEA. The CDR3 here is CSVVENYGYTF. The CDR3 coding sequence is TGCAGCGTAGTAGAAAACTATGGCTACACCTTC.

The chain uses TRBV7-9 and TRBJ2-7; unclear D gene. The CDR3 runs to 13 residues. Germline values: CDR1 SEHNR, CDR2 FQNEAQ (reference sequence). Trimming pared 1 base from V and 3 bases from J, leaving 7 bases between. CDR3 in DNA: TGTGCCAGCAGCTTAGAACAAAGCTACGAGCAGTACTTC. The encoded protein is CASSLEQSYEQYF.

The gene calls are TRBV3-1 (or the pseudogene TRBV3-2) and TRBJ2-3; TRBD1 matches at 9 bases. V shed 3 bases, J shed 4 bases, and the junction held 8 bases outside the gene matches. CDR3 length: 16 amino acids. Germline assignment: CDR1 LGHDT and CDR2 YNNKEL (reference sequence). The chain's CDR3 is CASSHTGTGIADTQYF. CDR3 DNA sequence: TGTGCCAGCAGCCACACCGGGACAGGGATAGCAGATACGCAGTATTTT.

The J gene is TRBJ1-4, the V gene TRBV12-3 or TRBV12-4; D may be TRBD1 (5 bases). CDR3 length equals 13 residues. Trimming took off 2 bases at V and 8 bases at J, with 9 bases between the two ends. CDR3: CASSLQGEEKLFF. DNA of the CDR3: TGTGCCAGCAGTTTACAGGGCGAGGAAAAACTGTTTTTT.

This clone was detected a few times. The chain couples TRBV11-2 to TRBJ1-6, with a tentative D call TRBD1 (5 bases). This CDR3 spans 14 amino acids. Germline V gene data show CDR1 as SGHAT and CDR2 as FQNNGV. V was trimmed by 2 bases and J by 9 bases, leaving 11 bases between them. The CDR3 region is CASSLSQGVSPLHF. The CDR3 DNA sequence: TGTGCCAGCAGCTTAAGTCAGGGTGTTTCACCCCTCCACTTT. Supplemented by reference TRBV11-2 and TRBJ1-6, the full variable domain reads EAGVAQSPRYKIIEKRQSVAFWCNPISGHATLYWYQQILGQGPKLLIQFQNNGVVDDSQLPKDRFSAERLKGVDSTLKIQPAKLEDSAVYLCASSLSQGVSPLHFGNGTRLTVT.

The gene calls are TRBV10-2 and TRBJ2-7; D unclear. The CDR3 sequence is 14 residues long. Per germline, CDR1 WSHSY and CDR2 SAAADI. Between the trimmed V and J ends, which lost 7 bases and 0 bases, there was a span of 13 bases. CDR3 amino acids: CASKWAQSSYEQYF. Here the CDR3 DNA reads TGCGCCAGCAAATGGGCCCAGAGCTCCTACGAGCAGTACTTC.

The rearrangement uses TRBV5-6 and TRBJ2-1, with D perhaps matching TRBD2 (5 bases). CDR1 is SGHDT and CDR2 is YYEEEE in the germline V gene. The CDR3 loop spans 15 amino acids. Between the trimmed V and J ends, which lost 5 bases and 6 bases, there was a span of 18 bases. CDR3 region: CASSQALGILNEQFF. The CDR3 coding sequence is TGTGCCAGCAGTCAAGCGCTCGGGATCCTCAATGAGCAGTTCTTC.

The chain recombines TRBV5-1 with TRBJ2-1; 9 bases agree with TRBD2. The CDR3 consists of 16 residues. The germline V gene has CDR1 SGHRS and CDR2 YFSETQ. The trim removed 1 base at V and 3 bases at J, leaving 5 bases unmatched. CDR3 residues: CASSLTPSGDYNEQFF. CDR3 DNA: TGCGCCAGCAGCTTGACCCCTAGCGGGGACTACAATGAGCAGTTCTTC.